This T cell receptor beta chain derives from a study of cytomegalovirus exposure and HLA in healthy donors. PCR was performed using 60 Vbeta and 13 Jbeta primers. The assay was immunoSEQ multiplex PCR, and TCRdb's table has in-frame clones only and misses some. The sample has 200,000 to 250,000 clones; more than 70% are singletons. Study findings and constraints: What a later analysis showed was that several of the most significant clusters appeared linked to common viral pathogens. In a later analysis, DRB1 alleles had the most associated TCRs; HLA-C alleles the fewest.

Comment on this clone: Its antigen is unknown.

The CDR3 has 14 amino acids. The V gene lost 5 bases and the J gene lost 1 base, with 11 bases spanning the gap. From germline, CDR1 is LNHDA and CDR2 SQIVND (reference sequence). The sequence was collected from a human donor in good health. This sequence joins TRBV19 and TRBJ1-1; no firm D call. Sequences were obtained from PBMCs. CDR3 sequence: CASSPLVANTEAFF. The DNA of the CDR3 is TGTGCCAGTAGTCCCCTTGTGGCGAACACTGAAGCTTTCTTT.